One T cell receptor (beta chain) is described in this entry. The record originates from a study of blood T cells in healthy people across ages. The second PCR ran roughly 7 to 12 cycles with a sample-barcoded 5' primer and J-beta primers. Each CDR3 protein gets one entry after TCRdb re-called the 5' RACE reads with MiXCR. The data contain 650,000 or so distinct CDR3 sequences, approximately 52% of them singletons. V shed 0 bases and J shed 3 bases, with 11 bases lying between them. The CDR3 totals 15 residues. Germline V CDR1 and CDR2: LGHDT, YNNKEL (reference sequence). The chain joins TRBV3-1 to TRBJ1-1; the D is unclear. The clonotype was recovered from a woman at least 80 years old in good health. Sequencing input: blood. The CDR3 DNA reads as TGTGCCAGCAGCCAAGAGGGGAGGGAGTACACTGAAGCTTTCTTT. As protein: CASSQEGREYTEAFF.